These T cell receptor beta chains were read from a single sample in a study of T cell repertoires in cytomegalovirus infection. MiXCR, run by TCRdb on the reads, gives a single entry per CDR3 protein. The data contain roughly 130,000 distinct CDR3 sequences, 7% to 10% of them singletons. The specimen was PBMCs. The receptors come from a human donor in good health (CMV status not recorded). Some clones in this sample may be carry-over from other donors' samples. The CDR3 runs from the conserved cysteine through the conserved F or W. Each record gives: clone size, D gene, J gene, V gene, CDR3 protein, CDR3 DNA. D genes are given only for firm matches. Size tells how often a clone was seen (once, few, many) or the class of an expanded clone, and some rows leave it out.

clone size: medium-sized
D gene: .
J gene: TRBJ1-1
V gene: TRBV7-2
CDR3 protein: CASSLGRNTEAFF
CDR3 DNA: TGTGCCAGCAGCTTAGGGAGGAACACTGAAGCTTTCTTT

clone size: .
D gene: .
J gene: TRBJ2-7
V gene: TRBV2
CDR3 protein: CASWDGFTYEQYF
CDR3 DNA: TGTGCCAGCTGGGACGGCTTCACCTACGAGCAGTACTTC

clone size: few
D gene: .
J gene: TRBJ1-1
V gene: TRBV20-1
CDR3 protein: CSARHLDSLNTEAFF
CDR3 DNA: TGCAGTGCTAGACACCTGGACAGCTTGAACACTGAAGCTTTCTTT

clone size: .
D gene: .
J gene: TRBJ2-5
V gene: TRBV5-4
CDR3 protein: CASSSVAVGETQYF
CDR3 DNA: TGTGCCAGCAGCTCAGTAGCGGTTGGAGAGACCCAGTACTTC

clone size: .
D gene: TRBD1
J gene: TRBJ2-5
V gene: TRBV5-1
CDR3 protein: CASSLAFRGQETQYF
CDR3 DNA: TGCGCCAGCAGCTTGGCCTTCAGGGGGCAGGAGACCCAGTACTTC

clone size: many
D gene: .
J gene: TRBJ1-2
V gene: TRBV12-3/TRBV12-4
CDR3 protein: CASSLTRLNGYTF
CDR3 DNA: TGTGCCAGCAGTTTAACCAGGCTGAACGGCTACACCTTC

clone size: many
D gene: TRBD2
J gene: TRBJ2-5
V gene: TRBV7-9
CDR3 protein: CASSPKSGGAEETQYF
CDR3 DNA: TGTGCCAGCAGCCCTAAAAGCGGGGGAGCTGAAGAGACCCAGTACTTC

clone size: .
D gene: TRBD1
J gene: TRBJ1-5
V gene: TRBV20-1
CDR3 protein: CSAAGGINQPQHF
CDR3 DNA: TGCAGTGCTGCAGGGGGAATTAATCAGCCCCAGCATTTT

clone size: many
D gene: .
J gene: TRBJ2-3
V gene: TRBV7-8
CDR3 protein: CAAMEGLGTDTQYF
CDR3 DNA: TGTGCCGCGATGGAGGGGCTCGGCACAGATACGCAGTATTTT

clone size: .
D gene: .
J gene: TRBJ2-5
V gene: TRBV20-1
CDR3 protein: CSARTPVGEKPETQYF
CDR3 DNA: TGCAGTGCTAGGACCCCTGTTGGGGAAAAACCGGAGACCCAGTACTTC

clone size: many
D gene: .
J gene: TRBJ2-1
V gene: TRBV7-9
CDR3 protein: CASSPQGREQFF
CDR3 DNA: TGTGCCAGCAGCCCTCAGGGGAGAGAGCAGTTCTTC

clone size: many
D gene: TRBD1
J gene: TRBJ2-6
V gene: TRBV7-9
CDR3 protein: CASSLVPRQGVFSGANVLTF
CDR3 DNA: TGTGCCAGCAGCTTAGTCCCCCGACAGGGTGTTTTTTCTGGGGCCAACGTCCTGACTTTC

clone size: .
D gene: TRBD2
J gene: TRBJ2-1
V gene: TRBV7-2
CDR3 protein: CASSVTSGRPYNEQFF
CDR3 DNA: TGTGCCAGCAGCGTTACTAGCGGGAGGCCTTACAATGAGCAGTTCTTC

clone size: few
D gene: .
J gene: TRBJ1-2
V gene: TRBV10-3
CDR3 protein: CAISESTLGQTNYGYTF
CDR3 DNA: TGTGCCATCAGTGAGTCGACTCTAGGCCAGACTAACTATGGCTACACCTTC

clone size: many
D gene: TRBD1
J gene: TRBJ1-4
V gene: TRBV7-9
CDR3 protein: CASSADREIREKLFF
CDR3 DNA: TGTGCCAGCAGCGCCGACAGGGAGATTCGGGAAAAACTGTTTTTT

clone size: .
D gene: .
J gene: TRBJ1-5
V gene: TRBV2
CDR3 protein: CASNPLGSDQPQHF
CDR3 DNA: TGTGCCAGTAACCCGCTGGGCAGCGATCAGCCCCAGCATTTT

clone size: many
D gene: TRBD2
J gene: TRBJ2-3
V gene: TRBV7-2
CDR3 protein: CASSRSGGRVGDTQYF
CDR3 DNA: TGTGCCAGCAGCCGAAGCGGGGGCCGCGTGGGGGATACGCAGTATTTT

clone size: few
D gene: TRBD2
J gene: TRBJ2-1
V gene: TRBV20-1
CDR3 protein: CSARDALAGGIYNEQFF
CDR3 DNA: TGCAGTGCTAGAGATGCTCTAGCGGGGGGCATATACAATGAGCAGTTCTTC

clone size: few
D gene: TRBD2
J gene: TRBJ2-1
V gene: TRBV27
CDR3 protein: CASSFPPLAGGINEQFF
CDR3 DNA: TGTGCCAGCAGTTTTCCCCCCCTAGCGGGGGGGATCAATGAGCAGTTCTTC

clone size: few
D gene: TRBD2
J gene: TRBJ2-3
V gene: TRBV24-1
CDR3 protein: CATSLAGGLVDTQYF
CDR3 DNA: TGTGCCACCAGTTTGGCGGGGGGGCTTGTAGATACGCAGTATTTT

clone size: few
D gene: .
J gene: TRBJ1-5
V gene: TRBV28
CDR3 protein: CASRMGGSNQPQHF
CDR3 DNA: TGTGCCAGCAGAATGGGTGGTAGCAATCAGCCCCAGCATTTT

clone size: .
D gene: .
J gene: TRBJ1-2
V gene: TRBV5-1
CDR3 protein: CASSYLINYGYTF
CDR3 DNA: TGCGCCAGCAGCTACCTGATTAACTATGGCTACACCTTC

clone size: many
D gene: .
J gene: TRBJ2-5
V gene: TRBV28
CDR3 protein: CASSLGRIDETQYF
CDR3 DNA: TGTGCCAGCAGTTTAGGCAGGATAGATGAGACCCAGTACTTC

clone size: many
D gene: TRBD1
J gene: TRBJ2-1
V gene: TRBV25-1
CDR3 protein: CASRQGNYNEQFF
CDR3 DNA: TGTGCCAGCCGACAGGGGAACTACAATGAGCAGTTCTTC

clone size: few
D gene: .
J gene: TRBJ2-2
V gene: TRBV10-2
CDR3 protein: CASMSLGGGFTGELFF
CDR3 DNA: TGCGCCAGCATGTCCCTAGGGGGGGGATTCACCGGGGAGCTGTTTTTT

clone size: many
D gene: .
J gene: TRBJ2-7
V gene: TRBV19
CDR3 protein: CASSINMGGAYEQYF
CDR3 DNA: TGTGCCAGTAGTATCAATATGGGCGGCGCCTACGAGCAGTACTTC

clone size: many
D gene: .
J gene: TRBJ1-2
V gene: TRBV7-2
CDR3 protein: CASSLAESGYGYTF
CDR3 DNA: TGTGCCAGCAGCTTAGCGGAGTCAGGGTATGGCTACACCTTC

clone size: .
D gene: TRBD2
J gene: TRBJ2-3
V gene: TRBV7-6
CDR3 protein: CASSISGTYTDTQYF
CDR3 DNA: TGTGCCAGCAGCATTAGCGGGACCTACACAGATACGCAGTATTTT

clone size: few
D gene: TRBD2
J gene: TRBJ2-1
V gene: TRBV2
CDR3 protein: CASNSGGGYEQFF
CDR3 DNA: TGTGCCAGCAATAGCGGGGGAGGCTATGAGCAGTTCTTC

clone size: .
D gene: .
J gene: TRBJ2-1
V gene: TRBV4-1
CDR3 protein: CASSQPKQFF
CDR3 DNA: TGCGCCAGCAGCCAGCCAAAGCAGTTCTTC

clone size: many
D gene: .
J gene: TRBJ2-1
V gene: TRBV11-2
CDR3 protein: CASSSQRQRRNEQFF
CDR3 DNA: TGTGCCAGCAGCTCTCAGAGACAGCGACGCAATGAGCAGTTCTTC

clone size: many
D gene: .
J gene: TRBJ1-2
V gene: TRBV11-2
CDR3 protein: CASSPRDFSYGYTF
CDR3 DNA: TGTGCCAGCAGCCCCAGGGACTTCTCCTATGGCTACACCTTC

clone size: many
D gene: .
J gene: TRBJ2-3
V gene: TRBV5-6
CDR3 protein: CASSLAATSALADTQYF
CDR3 DNA: TGTGCCAGCAGCTTAGCAGCGACCTCGGCTCTAGCAGATACGCAGTATTTT

clone size: .
D gene: TRBD1
J gene: TRBJ1-5
V gene: TRBV18
CDR3 protein: CASSRQGGDQPQHF
CDR3 DNA: TGTGCCAGCTCGCGACAGGGGGGAGATCAGCCCCAGCATTTT

clone size: many
D gene: .
J gene: TRBJ2-4
V gene: TRBV7-8
CDR3 protein: CASSSPTGKNIQYF
CDR3 DNA: TGTGCCAGCAGCTCCCCGACCGGCAAAAACATTCAGTACTTC

clone size: many
D gene: TRBD2
J gene: TRBJ2-3
V gene: TRBV7-2
CDR3 protein: CASSFSSGGRDTQYF
CDR3 DNA: TGTGCCAGCAGCTTTTCCAGCGGGGGACGAGATACGCAGTATTTT

clone size: many
D gene: TRBD1
J gene: TRBJ1-1
V gene: TRBV28
CDR3 protein: CASSPPPTGVTEAFF
CDR3 DNA: TGTGCCAGCAGTCCCCCCCCGACAGGGGTCACTGAAGCTTTCTTT

clone size: many
D gene: TRBD1
J gene: TRBJ1-1
V gene: TRBV5-1
CDR3 protein: CASSAQGAGTEAFF
CDR3 DNA: TGCGCCAGCAGCGCACAGGGGGCTGGTACTGAAGCTTTCTTT

clone size: many
D gene: TRBD2
J gene: TRBJ2-1
V gene: TRBV20-1
CDR3 protein: CSASRRGGGYNEQFF
CDR3 DNA: TGCAGTGCTAGTCGACGCGGGGGAGGTTACAATGAGCAGTTCTTC

clone size: .
D gene: TRBD2
J gene: TRBJ2-1
V gene: TRBV18
CDR3 protein: CASSLGLAGNEQFF
CDR3 DNA: TGTGCCAGCTCACTCGGACTAGCGGGGAATGAGCAGTTCTTC

clone size: many
D gene: TRBD1
J gene: TRBJ1-4
V gene: TRBV12-3/TRBV12-4
CDR3 protein: CASSTGQGPYNEKLFF
CDR3 DNA: TGTGCCAGCAGTACGGGACAGGGGCCCTATAATGAAAAACTGTTTTTT

clone size: many
D gene: .
J gene: TRBJ1-2
V gene: TRBV6-1
CDR3 protein: CASSGLGEGGYTF
CDR3 DNA: TGTGCCAGCAGTGGCCTGGGGGAGGGAGGCTACACCTTC

clone size: many
D gene: TRBD2
J gene: TRBJ2-1
V gene: TRBV4-1
CDR3 protein: CASSHPRGTSGSGEQFF
CDR3 DNA: TGCGCCAGCAGCCATCCCCGAGGGACTAGCGGGTCCGGTGAGCAGTTCTTC

clone size: many
D gene: .
J gene: TRBJ2-3
V gene: TRBV6-5
CDR3 protein: CASRWGRQSSTDTQYF
CDR3 DNA: TGTGCCAGCAGGTGGGGAAGACAGTCTAGCACAGATACGCAGTATTTT

clone size: .
D gene: .
J gene: TRBJ1-1
V gene: TRBV29-1
CDR3 protein: CSVDPPLLAFF
CDR3 DNA: TGCAGCGTTGATCCCCCACTCCTCGCTTTCTTT

clone size: many
D gene: TRBD1
J gene: TRBJ2-5
V gene: TRBV29-1
CDR3 protein: CSVSLTGQGKETQYF
CDR3 DNA: TGCAGCGTGTCTCTAACAGGACAGGGGAAAGAGACCCAGTACTTC

clone size: many
D gene: .
J gene: TRBJ2-6
V gene: TRBV27
CDR3 protein: CASSWAGARYSGANVLTF
CDR3 DNA: TGTGCCAGCAGTTGGGCGGGGGCCAGGTACTCTGGGGCCAACGTCCTGACTTTC

clone size: many
D gene: .
J gene: TRBJ1-6
V gene: TRBV6-1
CDR3 protein: CASSFRGLGSPLHF
CDR3 DNA: TGTGCCAGCAGTTTCCGGGGTCTGGGGTCACCCCTCCACTTT